One sample yielded the 9 T cell receptor beta chains listed below, sequenced in a study of shared clonotypes between healthy human individuals. This table comes from immunoSEQ multiplex PCR, and its TCRdb copy is limited to in-frame clones, with some not included. The table shows a few million clones, with roughly nine tenths occurring only once. Sequencing was carried out using naive CD4+ T cells sorted from blood. The subset here: CD45RA+ positively selected. These receptor sequences come from a man younger than 35 in good health.

The rearrangement joins TRBV5-1 to TRBJ2-5, with D possibly being TRBD1 or TRBD2 (7 bases each). Deletions cut 1 base from V and 4 bases from J, with 14 bases between. CDR1 is SGHRS, CDR2 YFSETQ, per germline. CDR3 length: 15 amino acids. The CDR3 DNA sequence: TGCGCCAGCAGCTTGACGGCAGGGGGGGCAGAGACCCAGTACTTC. Translation: CASSLTAGGAETQYF.

The gene calls are TRBV28 and TRBJ1-4; possible D gene TRBD1, 5 bases. The CDR3 covers 14 residues. The V end was cut by 1 base, the J end by 7 bases, with 10 bases between. Per the germline V gene, CDR1 is MDHEN and CDR2 is SYDVKM. This CDR3 reads CASSLSGIGEKLFF. The CDR3 DNA reads TGTGCCAGCAGTTTATCAGGGATTGGTGAAAAACTGTTTTTT.

This clone was counted once. V and J are TRBV5-1 and TRBJ2-7; TRBD1 is a possible D gene (6 bases). The CDR3 has 14 amino acids. Germline V gene data show CDR1 as SGHRS and CDR2 as YFSETQ. V was shortened by 3 bases and J by 2 bases, with 12 bases between the two germline ends. The CDR3 loop is CASSSTGNTYEQYF. For the CDR3, the DNA is TGCGCCAGCAGCTCTACAGGGAATACCTACGAGCAGTACTTC.

The chain employs TRBV19 and TRBJ2-7; the match to TRBD1 covers 7 bases. Germline CDR1 LNHDA, CDR2 SQIVND (reference sequence). The CDR3 is 14 amino acids. V was pared by 3 bases and J by 3 bases, with 5 bases of the junction left unmatched. The CDR3 DNA follows: TGTGCCAGTAGTATCGGGACAGTGGGCTACGAGCAGTACTTC. Translating gives CASSIGTVGYEQYF.

This clone was detected a few times. This rearrangement joins TRBV19 to TRBJ2-1; a weak D match, TRBD2 (5 bases). Trimming removed 1 base at V and 3 bases at J, with 10 bases between. The CDR3 totals 15 residues. Germline V lookup: CDR1 LNHDA, CDR2 SQIVND (reference sequence). CDR3 amino acids: CASSIGTLLYNEQFF. The CDR3 DNA sequence: TGTGCCAGTAGTATAGGGACTCTACTCTACAATGAGCAGTTCTTC.

About this clone itself: The same CDR3 is also encoded by other DNA sequences in this sample. J is TRBJ2-3 and V is TRBV2; D is unresolved. The CDR3 spans 12 residues. V lost 3 bases, J lost 1 base, and 2 bases lay in between. Germline CDR1 SNHLY, CDR2 FYNNEI. DNA for the CDR3: TGTGCCAGCAGTGATCGCACAGATACGCAGTATTTT. This gives the protein CASSDRTDTQYF.

As concerns this clone: The junction does not match germline at one end; this may be a read error. The rearrangement joins TRBV5-4 to TRBJ2-3; TRBD2 matches 11 bases. CDR1 is SGHNT, CDR2 YYREEE, per germline (reference sequence). The CDR3 runs 16 residues. In DNA form, the CDR3 reads TGCGCCAGCAGCCAGGGGGGGACTAGCGGAACAGATACGCAGTATTTT. Amino acid sequence: CASSQGGTSGTDTQYF.

This chain joins TRBV28 and TRBJ1-1; 7 bases agree with TRBD1. V was pared by 4 bases and J by 1 base, with 6 bases of the junction left unmatched. CDR3 length: 15 residues. Germline assignment: CDR1 MDHEN and CDR2 SYDVKM. CDR3 residues: CASSSSDRENTEAFF. In nucleotides, the CDR3 is TGTGCCAGCAGTTCTTCCGACAGGGAGAACACTGAAGCTTTCTTT. The variable domain in full, completed from reference TRBV28 and TRBJ1-1, reads DVKVTQSSRYLVKRTGEKVFLECVQDMDHENMFWYRQDPGLGLRLIYFSYDVKMKEKGDIPEGYSVSREKKERFSLILESASTNQTSMYLCASSSSDRENTEAFFGQGTRLTVV.

V is TRBV5-1 and J is TRBJ2-3; no clear D. The CDR3 is made up of 14 amino acids. Germline lookup yields CDR1 SGHRS and CDR2 YFSETQ. V was clipped by 1 base and J by 1 base, with 7 bases between them. CDR3 coding DNA: TGCGCCAGCAGCTTGAGTTTGGGCACAGATACGCAGTATTTT. It yields the protein CASSLSLGTDTQYF.